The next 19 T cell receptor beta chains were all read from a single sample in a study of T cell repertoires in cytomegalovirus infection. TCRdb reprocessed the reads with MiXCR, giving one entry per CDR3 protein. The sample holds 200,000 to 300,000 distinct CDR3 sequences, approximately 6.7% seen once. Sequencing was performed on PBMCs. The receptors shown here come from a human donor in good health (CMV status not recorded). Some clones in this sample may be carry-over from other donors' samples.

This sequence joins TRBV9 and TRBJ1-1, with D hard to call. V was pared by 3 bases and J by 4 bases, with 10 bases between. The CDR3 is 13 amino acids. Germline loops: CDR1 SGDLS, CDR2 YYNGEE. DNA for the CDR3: TGTGCCAGCAGCGAAACTTCTGGCACTGAAGCTTTCTTT. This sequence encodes CASSETSGTEAFF.

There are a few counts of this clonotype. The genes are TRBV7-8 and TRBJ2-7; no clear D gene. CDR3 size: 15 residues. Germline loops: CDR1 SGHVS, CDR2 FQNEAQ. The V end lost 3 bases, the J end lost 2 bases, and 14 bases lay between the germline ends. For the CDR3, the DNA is TGTGCCAGCAGCTTCAGTGACATCCGAACCTACGAGCAGTACTTC. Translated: CASSFSDIRTYEQYF.

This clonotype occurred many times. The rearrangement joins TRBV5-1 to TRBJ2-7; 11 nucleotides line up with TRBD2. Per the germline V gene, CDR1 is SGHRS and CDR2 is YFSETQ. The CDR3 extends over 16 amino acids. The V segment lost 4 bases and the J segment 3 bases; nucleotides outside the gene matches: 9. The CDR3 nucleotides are TGCGCCAGCAGCCCCGGGACTAGCGGAGCGTACTACGAGCAGTACTTC. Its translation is CASSPGTSGAYYEQYF.

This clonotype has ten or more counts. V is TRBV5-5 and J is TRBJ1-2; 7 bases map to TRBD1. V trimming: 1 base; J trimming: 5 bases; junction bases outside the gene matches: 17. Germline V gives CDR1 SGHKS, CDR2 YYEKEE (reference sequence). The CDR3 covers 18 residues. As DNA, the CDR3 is TGTGCCAGCAGCTTGTTTCTAAGGCAGACCAACAGGGGTTATGGCTACACCTTC. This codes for CASSLFLRQTNRGYGYTF.

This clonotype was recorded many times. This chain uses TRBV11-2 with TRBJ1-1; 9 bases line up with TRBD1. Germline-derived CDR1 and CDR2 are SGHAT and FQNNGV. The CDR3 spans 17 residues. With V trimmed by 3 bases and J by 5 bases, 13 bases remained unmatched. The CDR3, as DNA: TGTGCCAGCAGCTTCGAGACAGGGGGTAATCGGGAGACTGAAGCTTTCTTT. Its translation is CASSFETGGNRETEAFF.

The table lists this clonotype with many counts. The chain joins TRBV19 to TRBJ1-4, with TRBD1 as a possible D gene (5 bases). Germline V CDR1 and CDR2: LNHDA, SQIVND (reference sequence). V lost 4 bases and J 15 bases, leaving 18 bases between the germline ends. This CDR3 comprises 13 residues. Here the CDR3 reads CASSTGTAVKVFF. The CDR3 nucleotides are TGTGCCAGTAGTACGGGGACGGCGGTGAAGGTGTTTTTT.

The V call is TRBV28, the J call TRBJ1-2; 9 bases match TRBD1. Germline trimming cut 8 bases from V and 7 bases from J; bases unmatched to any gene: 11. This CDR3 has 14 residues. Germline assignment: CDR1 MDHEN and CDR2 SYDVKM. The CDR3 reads CASGREGQGSGYTF. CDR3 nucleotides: TGTGCCAGCGGACGAGAGGGACAGGGTTCTGGCTACACCTTC.

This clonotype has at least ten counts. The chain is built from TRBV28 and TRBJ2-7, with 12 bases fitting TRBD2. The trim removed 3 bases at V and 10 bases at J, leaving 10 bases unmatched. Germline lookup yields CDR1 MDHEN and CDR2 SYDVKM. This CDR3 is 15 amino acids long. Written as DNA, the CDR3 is TGTGCCAGCAGTTTGGATGGCAGACTAGCGGGGGCTCAGTACTTC. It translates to CASSLDGRLAGAQYF. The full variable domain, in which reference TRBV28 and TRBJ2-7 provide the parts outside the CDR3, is DVKVTQSSRYLVKRTGEKVFLECVQDMDHENMFWYRQDPGLGLRLIYFSYDVKMKEKGDIPEGYSVSREKKERFSLILESASTNQTSMYLCASSLDGRLAGAQYFGPGTRLTVT.

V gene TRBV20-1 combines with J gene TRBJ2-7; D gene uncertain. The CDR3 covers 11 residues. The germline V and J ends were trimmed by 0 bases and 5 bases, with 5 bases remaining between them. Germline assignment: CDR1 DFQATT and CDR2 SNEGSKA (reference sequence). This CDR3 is CSARDYDEQYF. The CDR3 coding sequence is TGCAGTGCTAGAGATTACGACGAGCAGTACTTC.

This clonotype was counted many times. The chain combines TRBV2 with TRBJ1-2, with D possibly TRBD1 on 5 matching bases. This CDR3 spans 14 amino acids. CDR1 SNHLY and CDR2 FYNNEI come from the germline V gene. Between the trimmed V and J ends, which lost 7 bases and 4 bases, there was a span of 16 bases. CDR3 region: CASTLGRGGYGYTF. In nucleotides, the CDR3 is TGTGCCAGCACCCTCGGGAGGGGAGGCTATGGCTACACCTTC.

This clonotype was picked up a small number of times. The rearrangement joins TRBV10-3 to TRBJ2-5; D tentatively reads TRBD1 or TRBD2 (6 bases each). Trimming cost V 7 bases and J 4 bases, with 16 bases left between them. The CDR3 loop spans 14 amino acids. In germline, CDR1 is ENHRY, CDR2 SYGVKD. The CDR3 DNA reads TGTGCCATCAACGCCGGGGGCCCGGGAGAGACCCAGTACTTC. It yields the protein CAINAGGPGETQYF.

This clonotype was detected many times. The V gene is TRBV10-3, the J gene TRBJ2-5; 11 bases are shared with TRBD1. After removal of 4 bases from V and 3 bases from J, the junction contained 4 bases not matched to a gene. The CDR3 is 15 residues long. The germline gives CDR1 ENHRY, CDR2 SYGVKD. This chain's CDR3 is CAISADRGREETQYF. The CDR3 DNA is TGTGCCATCAGTGCGGACAGGGGGCGGGAAGAGACCCAGTACTTC.

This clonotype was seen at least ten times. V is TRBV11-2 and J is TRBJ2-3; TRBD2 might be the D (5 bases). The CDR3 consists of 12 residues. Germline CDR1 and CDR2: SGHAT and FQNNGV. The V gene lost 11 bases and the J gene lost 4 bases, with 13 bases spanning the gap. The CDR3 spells CAGGTPADTQYF. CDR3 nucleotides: TGTGCCGGAGGTACCCCCGCAGATACGCAGTATTTT.

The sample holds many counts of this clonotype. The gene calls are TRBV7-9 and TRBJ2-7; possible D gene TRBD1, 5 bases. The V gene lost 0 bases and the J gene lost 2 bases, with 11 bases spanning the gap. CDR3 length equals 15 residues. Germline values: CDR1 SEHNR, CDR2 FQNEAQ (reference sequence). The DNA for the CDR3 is TGTGCCAGCAGCTTAGCCGCAGGGAAAACCTACGAGCAGTACTTC. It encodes CASSLAAGKTYEQYF. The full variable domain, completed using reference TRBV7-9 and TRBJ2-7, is DTGVSQNPRHKITKRGQNVTFRCDPISEHNRLYWYRQTLGQGPEFLTYFQNEAQLEKSRLLSDRFSAERPKGSFSTLEIQRTEQGDSAMYLCASSLAAGKTYEQYFGPGTRLTVT.

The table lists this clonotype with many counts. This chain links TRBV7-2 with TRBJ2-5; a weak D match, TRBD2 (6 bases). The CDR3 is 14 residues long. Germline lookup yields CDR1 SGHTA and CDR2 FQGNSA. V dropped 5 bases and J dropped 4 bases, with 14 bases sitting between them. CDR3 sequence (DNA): TGTGCCAGCAGCGTCCGATGGGGAGGAGAGACCCAGTACTTC. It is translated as CASSVRWGGETQYF.

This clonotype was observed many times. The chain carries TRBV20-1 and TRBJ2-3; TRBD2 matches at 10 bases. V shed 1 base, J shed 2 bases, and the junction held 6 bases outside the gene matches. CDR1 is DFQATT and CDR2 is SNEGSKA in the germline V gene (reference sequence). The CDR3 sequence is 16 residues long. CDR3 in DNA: TGCAGTGCTAGAGTCCTAGCGGGGGCCTTCACAGATACGCAGTATTTT. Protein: CSARVLAGAFTDTQYF.

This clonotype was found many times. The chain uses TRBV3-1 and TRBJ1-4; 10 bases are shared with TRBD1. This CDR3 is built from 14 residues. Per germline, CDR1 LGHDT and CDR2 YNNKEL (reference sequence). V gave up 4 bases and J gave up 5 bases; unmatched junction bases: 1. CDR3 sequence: CASSRTGGNEKLFF. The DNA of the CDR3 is TGTGCCAGCAGCCGGACAGGGGGAAATGAAAAACTGTTTTTT.

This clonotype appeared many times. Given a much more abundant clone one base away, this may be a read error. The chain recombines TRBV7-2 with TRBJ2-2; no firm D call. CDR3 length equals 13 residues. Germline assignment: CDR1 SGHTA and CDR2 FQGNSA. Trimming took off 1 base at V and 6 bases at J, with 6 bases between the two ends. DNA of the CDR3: TGTGCCAGCAGCTTAGTAGTCCCCGGGGAGCTGTTTTTT. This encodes CASSLVVPGELFF. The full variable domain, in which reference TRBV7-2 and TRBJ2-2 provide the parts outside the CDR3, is GAGVSQSPSNKVTEKGKDVELRCDPISGHTALYWYRQSLGQGLEFLIYFQGNSAPDKSGLPSDRFSAERTGGSVSTLTIQRTQQEDSAVYLCASSLVVPGELFFGEGSRLTVL.

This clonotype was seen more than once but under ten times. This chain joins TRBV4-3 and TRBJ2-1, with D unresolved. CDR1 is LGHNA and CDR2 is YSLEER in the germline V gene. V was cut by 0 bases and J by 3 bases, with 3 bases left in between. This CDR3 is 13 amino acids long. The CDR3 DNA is TGCGCCAGCAGCCAAGACAGCTACAATGAGCAGTTCTTC. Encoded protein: CASSQDSYNEQFF.